This T cell receptor beta chain derives from a study of cytotoxic CD8 clonotypes in ibrutinib-treated CLL. The assay was immunoSEQ multiplex PCR, and TCRdb's table has in-frame clones only and misses some. The top ten clones hold approximately 10% of a sample with approximately 190,000 clones, roughly three quarters of them seen once. The CDR3 is made up of 14 amino acids. In germline, CDR1 is SGHAT, CDR2 FQNNGV. After removal of 3 bases from V and 6 bases from J, the junction contained 7 bases not matched to a gene. V is TRBV11-2 and J is TRBJ1-1; 7 bases agree with TRBD1. The clonotype originates from a human donor with chronic lymphocytic leukemia. The sample consisted of PBMCs, taken after 12 months of ibrutinib treatment. In DNA, the CDR3 is TGTGCCAGCAGCTTTACAGGGGAGCTTCCTGAAGCTTTCTTT. Protein: CASSFTGELPEAFF.